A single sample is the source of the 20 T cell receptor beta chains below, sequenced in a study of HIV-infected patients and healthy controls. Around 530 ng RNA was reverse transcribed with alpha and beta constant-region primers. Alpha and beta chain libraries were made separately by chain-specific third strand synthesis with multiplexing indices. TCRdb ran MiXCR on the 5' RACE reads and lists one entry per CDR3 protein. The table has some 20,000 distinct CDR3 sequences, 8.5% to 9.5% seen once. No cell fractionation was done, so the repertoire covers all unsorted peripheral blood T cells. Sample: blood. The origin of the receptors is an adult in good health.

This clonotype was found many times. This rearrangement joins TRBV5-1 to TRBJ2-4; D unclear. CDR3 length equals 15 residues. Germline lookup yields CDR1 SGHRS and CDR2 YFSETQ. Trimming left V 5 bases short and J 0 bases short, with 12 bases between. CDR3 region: CASSESNAAKNIQYF. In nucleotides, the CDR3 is TGCGCCAGCAGTGAATCAAACGCAGCCAAAAACATTCAGTACTTC. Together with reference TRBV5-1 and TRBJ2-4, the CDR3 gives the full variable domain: KAGVTQTPRYLIKTRGQQVTLSCSPISGHRSVSWYQQTPGQGLQFLFEYFSETQRNKGNFPGRFSGRQFSNSRSEMNVSTLELGDSALYLCASSESNAAKNIQYFGAGTRLSVL.

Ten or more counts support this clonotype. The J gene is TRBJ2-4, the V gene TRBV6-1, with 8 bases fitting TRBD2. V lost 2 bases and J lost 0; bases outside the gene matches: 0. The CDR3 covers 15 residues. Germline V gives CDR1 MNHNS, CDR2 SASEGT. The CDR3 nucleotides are TGTGCCAGCAGTGAACTAGCGGGAGCCAAAAACATTCAGTACTTC. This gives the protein CASSELAGAKNIQYF.

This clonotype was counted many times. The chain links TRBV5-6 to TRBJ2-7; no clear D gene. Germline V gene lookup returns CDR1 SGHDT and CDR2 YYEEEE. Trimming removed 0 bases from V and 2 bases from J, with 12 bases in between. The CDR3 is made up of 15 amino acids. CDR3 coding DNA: TGTGCCAGCAGCTTGGTGGATAGCAGACCCTACGAGCAGTACTTC. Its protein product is CASSLVDSRPYEQYF.

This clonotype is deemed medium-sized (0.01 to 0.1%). The CDR3 nucleotides read TGTGCCATCAGTGAGTCTGTGGCGGGGAACACTGAAGCTTTCTTT. It is translated as CAISESVAGNTEAFF. The V gene is TRBV10-3, the J gene TRBJ1-1; no clear D. Germline assignment: CDR1 ENHRY and CDR2 SYGVKD. The CDR3 runs 15 residues. V gave up 0 bases and J gave up 1 base, with 9 bases separating them.

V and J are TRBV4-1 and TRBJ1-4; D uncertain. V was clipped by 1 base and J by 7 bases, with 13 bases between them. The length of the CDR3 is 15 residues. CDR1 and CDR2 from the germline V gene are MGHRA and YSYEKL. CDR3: CASSQGRVLSEKLFF. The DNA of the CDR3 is TGCGCCAGCAGCCAAGGGAGGGTTTTGAGTGAAAAACTGTTTTTT.

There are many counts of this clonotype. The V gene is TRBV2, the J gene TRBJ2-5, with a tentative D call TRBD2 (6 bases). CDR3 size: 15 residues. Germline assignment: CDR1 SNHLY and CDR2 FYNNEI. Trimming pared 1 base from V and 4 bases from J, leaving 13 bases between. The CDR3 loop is CASSEGPGGVETQYF. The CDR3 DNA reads TGTGCCAGCAGTGAAGGACCAGGCGGGGTAGAGACCCAGTACTTC. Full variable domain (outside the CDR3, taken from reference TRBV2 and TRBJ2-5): EPEVTQTPSHQVTQMGQEVILRCVPISNHLYFYWYRQILGQKVEFLVSFYNNEISEKSEIFDDQFSVERPDGSNFTLKIRSTKLEDSAMYFCASSEGPGGVETQYFGPGTRLLVL.

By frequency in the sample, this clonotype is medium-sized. This CDR3 reads CASRQGFSGANVLTF. CDR3 DNA: TGTGCCAGCAGGCAGGGATTCTCTGGGGCCAACGTCCTGACTTTC. This chain links TRBV12-3 or TRBV12-4 with TRBJ2-6, with D perhaps TRBD1 (5 bases). This CDR3 has 15 residues. V gave up 6 bases and J gave up 0 bases, with 9 bases separating them.

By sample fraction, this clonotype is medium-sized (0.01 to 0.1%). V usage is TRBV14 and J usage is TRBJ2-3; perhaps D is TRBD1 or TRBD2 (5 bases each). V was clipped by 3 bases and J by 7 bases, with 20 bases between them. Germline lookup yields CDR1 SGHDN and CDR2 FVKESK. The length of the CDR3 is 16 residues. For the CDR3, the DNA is TGTGCCAGCAGCCACTCAGACTCTCACAGGAGGAATACGCAGTATTTT. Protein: CASSHSDSHRRNTQYF. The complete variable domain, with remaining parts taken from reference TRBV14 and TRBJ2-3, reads EAGVTQFPSHSVIEKGQTVTLRCDPISGHDNLYWYRRVMGKEIKFLLHFVKESKQDESGMPNNRFLAERTGGTYSTLKVQPAELEDSGVYFCASSHSDSHRRNTQYFGPGTRLTVL.

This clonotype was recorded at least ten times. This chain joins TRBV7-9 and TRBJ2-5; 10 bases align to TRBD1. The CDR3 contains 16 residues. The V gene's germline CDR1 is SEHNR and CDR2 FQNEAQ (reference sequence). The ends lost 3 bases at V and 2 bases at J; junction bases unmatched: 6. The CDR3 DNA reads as TGTGCCAGCAGCTTTGGGACAGGGGCGGGGCAAGAGACCCAGTACTTC. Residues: CASSFGTGAGQETQYF.

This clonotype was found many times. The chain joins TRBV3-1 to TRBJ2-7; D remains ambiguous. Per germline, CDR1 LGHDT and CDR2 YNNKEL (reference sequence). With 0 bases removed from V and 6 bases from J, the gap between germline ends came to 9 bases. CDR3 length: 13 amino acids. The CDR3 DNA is TGTGCCAGCAGCCAAGATGACCGAGGCGAGCAGTACTTC. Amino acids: CASSQDDRGEQYF.

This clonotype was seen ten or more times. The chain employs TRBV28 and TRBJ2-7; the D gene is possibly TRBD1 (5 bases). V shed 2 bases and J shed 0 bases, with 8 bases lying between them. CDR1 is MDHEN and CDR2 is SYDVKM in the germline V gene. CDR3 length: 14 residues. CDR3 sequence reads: CASSLAGSSYEQYF. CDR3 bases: TGTGCCAGCAGTTTAGCAGGGTCCTCCTACGAGCAGTACTTC.

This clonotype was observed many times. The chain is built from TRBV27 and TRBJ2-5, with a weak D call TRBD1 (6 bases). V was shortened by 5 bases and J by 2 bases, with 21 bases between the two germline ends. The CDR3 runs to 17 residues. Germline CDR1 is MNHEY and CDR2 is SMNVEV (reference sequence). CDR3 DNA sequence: TGTGCCAGCAGTAGTTCAGGGGACCGCCTCGGACAAGAGACCCAGTACTTC. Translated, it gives CASSSSGDRLGQETQYF.

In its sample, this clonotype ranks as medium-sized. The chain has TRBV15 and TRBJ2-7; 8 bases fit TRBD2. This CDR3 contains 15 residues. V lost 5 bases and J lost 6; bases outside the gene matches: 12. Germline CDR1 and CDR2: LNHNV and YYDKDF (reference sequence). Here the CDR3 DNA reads TGTGCCACCAGCTTCCGACAGGACGGGAGGGGCGAGCAGTACTTC. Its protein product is CATSFRQDGRGEQYF.

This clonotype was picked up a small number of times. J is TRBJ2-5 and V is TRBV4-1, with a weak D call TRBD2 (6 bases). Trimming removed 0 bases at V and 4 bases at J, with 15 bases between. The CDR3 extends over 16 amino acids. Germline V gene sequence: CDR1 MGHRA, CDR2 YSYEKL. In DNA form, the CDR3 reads TGCGCCAGCAGCCAAGAACCCGGGAGTTTAGGAGAGACCCAGTACTTC. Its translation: CASSQEPGSLGETQYF.

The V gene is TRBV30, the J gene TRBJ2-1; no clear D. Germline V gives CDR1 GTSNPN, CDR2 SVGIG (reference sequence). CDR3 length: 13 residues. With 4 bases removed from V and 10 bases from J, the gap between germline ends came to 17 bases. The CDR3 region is CAWTEVRVGEQFF. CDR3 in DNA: TGTGCCTGGACTGAAGTACGGGTAGGGGAGCAGTTCTTC.

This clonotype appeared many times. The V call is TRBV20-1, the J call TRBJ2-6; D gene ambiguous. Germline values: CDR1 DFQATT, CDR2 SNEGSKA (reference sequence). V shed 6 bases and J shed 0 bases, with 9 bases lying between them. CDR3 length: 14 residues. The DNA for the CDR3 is TGCAGTGCCCCACTAAGCTCTGGGGCCAACGTCCTGACTTTC. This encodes CSAPLSSGANVLTF.

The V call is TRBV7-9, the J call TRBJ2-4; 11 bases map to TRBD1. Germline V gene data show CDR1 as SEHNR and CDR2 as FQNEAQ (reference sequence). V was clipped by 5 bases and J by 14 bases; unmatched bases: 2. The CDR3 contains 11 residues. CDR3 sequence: CASSRGQGEYF. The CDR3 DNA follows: TGTGCCAGCAGCCGGGGACAGGGGGAGTACTTC.

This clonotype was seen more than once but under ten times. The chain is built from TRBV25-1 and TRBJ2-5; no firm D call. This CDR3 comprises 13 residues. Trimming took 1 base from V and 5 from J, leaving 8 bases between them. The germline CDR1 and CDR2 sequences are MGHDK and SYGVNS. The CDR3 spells CASSESRLETQYF. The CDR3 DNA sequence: TGTGCCAGCAGTGAATCACGGTTGGAGACCCAGTACTTC.

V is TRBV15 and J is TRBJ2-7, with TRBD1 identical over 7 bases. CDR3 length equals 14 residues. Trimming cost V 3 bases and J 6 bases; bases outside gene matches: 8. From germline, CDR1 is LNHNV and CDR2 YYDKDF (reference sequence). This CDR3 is CATSRGDSRGEQYF. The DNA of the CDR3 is TGTGCCACCAGCAGGGGGGACAGCCGGGGCGAGCAGTACTTC.

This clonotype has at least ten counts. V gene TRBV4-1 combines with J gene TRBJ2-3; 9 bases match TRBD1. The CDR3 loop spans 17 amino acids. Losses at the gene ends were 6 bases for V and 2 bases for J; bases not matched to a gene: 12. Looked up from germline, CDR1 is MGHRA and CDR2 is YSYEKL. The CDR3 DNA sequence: TGCGCCAGCAGACGCAACGAGGGGACAGGGTACACAGATACGCAGTATTTT. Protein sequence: CASRRNEGTGYTDTQYF.